This T cell receptor beta chain was captured in a study of metastatic and nonmetastatic thyroid tumors. Study details: Across peripheral blood and tumor or nodule tissue samples taken from malignant and benign thyroid patients, the repertoires were compared with one another. The study, taken as a whole, reports: Reportedly, malignant thyroid tumors had significantly higher TCR beta diversity than benign nodules, in blood and tumor.

J gave up 3 bases and V 7 bases, and 3 bases lay outside the gene matches. From germline, CDR1 is SEHNR and CDR2 FQNEAQ (reference sequence). The CDR3 is 14 residues long. Authors' analysis steps: Between-group CDR3 differences, defined by clinicopathological status, yielded a distant-metastasis classifier for papillary thyroid cancer. TCRdb re-analyzed the PCR reads through MiXCR. The V and J calls reflect TCRdb's pipeline rather than the authors' work. The sample has tens of thousands of clones; about 20% are singletons. Every patient underwent thyroid surgery untreated. This clone was seen ten or more times. As yet, its antigen is unknown.

V is TRBV7-9 and J is TRBJ2-1; 10 bases map to TRBD1. The sequenced sample was blood. This clonotype originated in a female donor with papillary thyroid cancer or a benign thyroid nodule (not recorded which). Some clones in this sample may be carry-over from other donors' samples. CDR3 region: CASKGTGDYNEQFF. CDR3 coding DNA: TGTGCCAGCAAAGGGACAGGGGACTACAATGAGCAGTTCTTC.